Presented here are 6 T cell receptor beta chains from one specimen sequenced in a study of T cells in Graves' hyperthyroidism and ophthalmopathy. Amplification targeted TCR beta CDR3 regions from RNA transcripts. First-round RT-PCR with HTBI primers amplified the TCR CDR3 region. TCRdb reprocessed the multiplex PCR reads with MiXCR, giving one entry per CDR3 protein. The sample has roughly 500,000 distinct CDR3 sequences; 11% to 15% are singletons. The sequenced material came from blood. The receptor source for this set is a woman in her thirties with Graves' hyperthyroidism that later progressed to Graves' ophthalmopathy.

This clonotype has ten or more counts. The chain's CDR3 is CASREGGSNQPQHF. The CDR3 DNA is TGTGCCAGCAGAGAGGGGGGTAGCAATCAGCCCCAGCATTTT. The V call is TRBV12-3 or TRBV12-4, the J call TRBJ1-5, with D perhaps matching TRBD1 (6 bases). The germline V and J ends were trimmed by 6 bases and 0 bases, with 9 bases remaining between them. The CDR3 is 14 residues long.

The sample holds many counts of this clonotype. The chain employs TRBV28 and TRBJ2-4; possible D gene TRBD1, 5 bases. Trimming stripped 4 bases from V and 1 base from J, with 14 bases between. The CDR3 runs 16 residues. Germline-derived CDR1 and CDR2 are MDHEN and SYDVKM. The CDR3 DNA sequence: TGTGCCAGCAGTTCGGCAGGGATCTTCGCCAAAAACATTCAGTACTTC. Amino acid sequence: CASSSAGIFAKNIQYF.

This clonotype was picked up many times. An end of the junction does not agree with germline; a read error may underlie this. V usage is TRBV7-7 and J usage is TRBJ2-3; TRBD1 aligns across 7 bases. CDR1 and CDR2 from the germline V gene are SSHAT and FNYEAQ (reference sequence). CDR3 size: 14 residues. The CDR3 coding sequence is TGTGCTAGCAGCTTAGACAGGGTAACAGATACGCAGTATTTT. Protein: CASSLDRVTDTQYF.

This clonotype was counted at least ten times. The chain recombines TRBV18 with TRBJ2-5; 7 bases map to TRBD1. Germline-derived CDR1 and CDR2 are KGHSH and LQKENI. The CDR3 runs 16 residues. V shed 3 bases and J 1 base; nucleotides not matched to a gene: 8. CDR3 residues: CASSPRQGSVQETQYF. Written as DNA, the CDR3 is TGTGCCAGCTCACCCAGACAGGGTAGTGTCCAAGAGACCCAGTACTTC.

This clonotype has ten or more counts. The J gene is TRBJ1-2, the V gene TRBV30; D unresolved. This CDR3 is 12 amino acids long. V was trimmed by 3 bases and J by 6 bases, leaving 11 bases between them. Germline loops: CDR1 GTSNPN, CDR2 SVGIG (reference sequence). The CDR3 region has the DNA TGTGCCTGGAGGGATGCGAATGATGGCTACACCTTC. This codes for CAWRDANDGYTF.

This clonotype was picked up many times. V gene TRBV28 combines with J gene TRBJ2-5; 7 nucleotides agree with TRBD1. Germline CDR1 reads MDHEN; CDR2 reads SYDVKM. J lost 5 bases, V lost 8 bases, and 8 bases had no gene match. The CDR3 has 13 residues. The DNA of the CDR3 is TGTGCCAGCCAAGAAGGGACAGCGGAGACCCAGTACTTC. It codes for CASQEGTAETQYF.